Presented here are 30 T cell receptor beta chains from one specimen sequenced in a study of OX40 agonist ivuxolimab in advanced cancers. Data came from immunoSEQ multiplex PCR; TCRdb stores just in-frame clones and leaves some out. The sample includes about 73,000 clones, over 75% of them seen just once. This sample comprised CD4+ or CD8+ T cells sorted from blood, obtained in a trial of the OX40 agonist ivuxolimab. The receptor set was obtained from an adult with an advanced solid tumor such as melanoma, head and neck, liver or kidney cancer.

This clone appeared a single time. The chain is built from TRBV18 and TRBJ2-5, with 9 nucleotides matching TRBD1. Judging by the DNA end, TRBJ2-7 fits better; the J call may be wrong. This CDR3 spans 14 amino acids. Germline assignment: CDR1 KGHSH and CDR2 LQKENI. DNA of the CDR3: TGTGCCAGCTCACCTGGGACAGGGAACTCCGAGCAGTACTTC. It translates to CASSPGTGNSEQYF.

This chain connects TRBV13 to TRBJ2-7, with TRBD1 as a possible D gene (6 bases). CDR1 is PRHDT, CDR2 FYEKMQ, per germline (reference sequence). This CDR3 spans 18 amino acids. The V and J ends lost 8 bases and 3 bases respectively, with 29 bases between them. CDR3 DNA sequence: TGTGCCAGCGGCGAAATTGGGTTTGGGACACCAAACCTCTACGAGCAGTACTTC. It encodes CASGEIGFGTPNLYEQYF.

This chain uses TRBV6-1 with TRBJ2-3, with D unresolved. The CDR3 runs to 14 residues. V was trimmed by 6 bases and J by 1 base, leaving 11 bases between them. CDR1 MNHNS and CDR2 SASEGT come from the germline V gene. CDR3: CASRPLDGTDTQYF. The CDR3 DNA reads TGTGCCAGCAGACCCTTGGATGGCACAGATACGCAGTATTTT.

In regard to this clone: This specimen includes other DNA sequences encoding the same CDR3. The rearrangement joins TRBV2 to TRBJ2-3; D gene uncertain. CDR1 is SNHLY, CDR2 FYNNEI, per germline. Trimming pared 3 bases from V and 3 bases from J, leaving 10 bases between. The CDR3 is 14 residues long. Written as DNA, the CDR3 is TGTGCCAGCAGTGAGTCCCCCCGAACAGATACGCAGTATTTT. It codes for CASSESPRTDTQYF.

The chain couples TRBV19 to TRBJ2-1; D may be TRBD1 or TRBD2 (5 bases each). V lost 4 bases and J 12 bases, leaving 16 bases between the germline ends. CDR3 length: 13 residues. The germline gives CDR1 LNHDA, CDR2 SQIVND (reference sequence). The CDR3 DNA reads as TGTGCCAGTAGTACCACAGGACCCCGGGGGCAGTTCTTC. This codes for CASSTTGPRGQFF.

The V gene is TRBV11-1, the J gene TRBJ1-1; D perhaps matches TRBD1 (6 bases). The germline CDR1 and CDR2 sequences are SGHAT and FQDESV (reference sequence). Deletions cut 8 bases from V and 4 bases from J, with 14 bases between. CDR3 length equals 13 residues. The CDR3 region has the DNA TGTGCCAGCGGTCGGGGGGCAAGCACTGAAGCTTTCTTT. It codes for CASGRGASTEAFF.

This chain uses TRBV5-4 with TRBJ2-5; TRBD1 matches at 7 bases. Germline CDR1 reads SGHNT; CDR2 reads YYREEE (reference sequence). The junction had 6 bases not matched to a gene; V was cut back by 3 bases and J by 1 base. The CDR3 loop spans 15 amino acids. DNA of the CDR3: TGTGCCAGCAGCTACCGGGACAGTACCCAAGAGACCCAGTACTTC. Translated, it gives CASSYRDSTQETQYF.

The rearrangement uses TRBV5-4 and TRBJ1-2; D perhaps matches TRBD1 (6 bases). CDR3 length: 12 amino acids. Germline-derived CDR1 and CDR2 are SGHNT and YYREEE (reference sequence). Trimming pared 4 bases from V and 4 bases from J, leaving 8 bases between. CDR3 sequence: CASSPDSYGYTF. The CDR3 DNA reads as TGTGCCAGCAGCCCGGACAGCTATGGCTACACCTTC.

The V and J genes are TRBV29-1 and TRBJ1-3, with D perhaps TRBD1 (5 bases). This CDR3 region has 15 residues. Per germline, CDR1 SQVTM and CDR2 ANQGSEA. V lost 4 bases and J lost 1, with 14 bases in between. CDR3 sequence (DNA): TGCAGCGTTGTTTTCAGGGTTGGGTCTGGAAACACCATATATTTT. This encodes CSVVFRVGSGNTIYF.

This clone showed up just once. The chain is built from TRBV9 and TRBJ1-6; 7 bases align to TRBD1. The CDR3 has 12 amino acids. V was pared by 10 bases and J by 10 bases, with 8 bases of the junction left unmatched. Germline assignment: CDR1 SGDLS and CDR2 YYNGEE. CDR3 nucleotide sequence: TGTGCCGACGGGACAGCCCTCTCACCCCTCCACTTT. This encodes CADGTALSPLHF.

The CDR3 reads CASTQRDTQYF. CDR3 DNA sequence: TGTGCCAGCACCCAACGGGATACGCAGTATTTT. The chain recombines TRBV6-4 with TRBJ2-3; no reliable D call. The V and J ends lost 7 bases and 6 bases respectively, with 8 bases between them. CDR3 length equals 11 residues. Per the germline V gene, CDR1 is MRHNA and CDR2 is SNTAGT.

CDR3 loop: CASRRLGSYGYTF. The CDR3 DNA reads TGCGCCAGCAGGCGGCTGGGGAGCTATGGCTACACCTTC. This sequence joins TRBV5-1 and TRBJ1-2; D gene unclear. V was shortened by 5 bases and J by 4 bases, with 12 bases between the two germline ends. The CDR3 contains 13 residues. CDR1 and CDR2 from the germline V gene are SGHRS and YFSETQ.

The CDR3: CASSTSRPAEGEQYF. In nucleotides, the CDR3 is TGTGCCAGCAGCACTAGCCGGCCAGCGGAGGGTGAGCAGTACTTC. The gene calls are TRBV7-9 and TRBJ2-7; the D gene is possibly TRBD2 (6 bases). CDR1 is SEHNR and CDR2 is FQNEAQ in the germline V gene (reference sequence). This CDR3 region has 15 residues. V lost 5 bases and J lost 7, with 21 bases in between.

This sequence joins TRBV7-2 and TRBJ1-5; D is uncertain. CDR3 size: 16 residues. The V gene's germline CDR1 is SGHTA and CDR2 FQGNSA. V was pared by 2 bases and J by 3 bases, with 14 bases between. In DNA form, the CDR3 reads TGTGCCAGCAGCTTAATGCAGAGTGGAACCAATCAGCCCCAGCATTTT. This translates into CASSLMQSGTNQPQHF.

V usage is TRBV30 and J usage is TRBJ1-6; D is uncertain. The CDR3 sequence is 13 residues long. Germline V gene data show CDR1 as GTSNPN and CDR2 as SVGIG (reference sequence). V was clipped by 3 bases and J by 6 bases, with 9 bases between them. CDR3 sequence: CAWRGRRNSPLHF. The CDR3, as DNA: TGTGCCTGGAGGGGCAGGCGTAATTCACCCCTCCACTTT.

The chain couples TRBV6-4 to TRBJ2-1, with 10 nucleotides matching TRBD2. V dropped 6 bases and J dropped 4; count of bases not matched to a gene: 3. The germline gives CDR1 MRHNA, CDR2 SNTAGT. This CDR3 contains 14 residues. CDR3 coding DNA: TGTGCCAGCAGAGGACTAGCGGAGTACAATGAGCAGTTCTTC. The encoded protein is CASRGLAEYNEQFF.

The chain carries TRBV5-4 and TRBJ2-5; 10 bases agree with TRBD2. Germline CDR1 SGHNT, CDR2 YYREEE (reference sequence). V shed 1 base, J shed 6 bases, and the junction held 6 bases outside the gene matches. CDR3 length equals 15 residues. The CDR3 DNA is TGTGCCAGCAGCTTGTATGGGACTAGCGCGAAGACCCAGTACTTC. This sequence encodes CASSLYGTSAKTQYF.

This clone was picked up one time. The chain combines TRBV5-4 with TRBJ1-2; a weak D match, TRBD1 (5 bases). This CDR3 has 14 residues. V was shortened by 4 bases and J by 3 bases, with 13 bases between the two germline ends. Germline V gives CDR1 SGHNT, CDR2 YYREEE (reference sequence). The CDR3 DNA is TGTGCCAGCAGCCCCCGCGGGGGACACTATGGCTACACCTTC. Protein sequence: CASSPRGGHYGYTF. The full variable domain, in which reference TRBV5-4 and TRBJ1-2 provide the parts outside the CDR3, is ETGVTQSPTHLIKTRGQQVTLRCSSQSGHNTVSWYQQALGQGPQFIFQYYREEENGRGNFPPRFSGLQFPNYSSELNVNALELDDSALYLCASSPRGGHYGYTFGSGTRLTVV.

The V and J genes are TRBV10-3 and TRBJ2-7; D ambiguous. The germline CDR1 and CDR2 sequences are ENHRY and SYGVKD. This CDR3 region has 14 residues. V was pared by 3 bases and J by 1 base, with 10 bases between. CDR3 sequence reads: CAISERVASYEQYF. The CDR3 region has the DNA TGTGCCATCAGTGAACGGGTGGCTTCCTACGAGCAGTACTTC.

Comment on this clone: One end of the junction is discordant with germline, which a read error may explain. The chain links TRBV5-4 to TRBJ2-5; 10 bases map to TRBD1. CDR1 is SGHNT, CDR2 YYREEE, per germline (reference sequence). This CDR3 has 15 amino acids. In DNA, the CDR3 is TGTGCCAGCAGCACTGACAGGGGGCCGCTTATCTCGCCTAACTTC. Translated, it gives CASSTDRGPLISPNF.

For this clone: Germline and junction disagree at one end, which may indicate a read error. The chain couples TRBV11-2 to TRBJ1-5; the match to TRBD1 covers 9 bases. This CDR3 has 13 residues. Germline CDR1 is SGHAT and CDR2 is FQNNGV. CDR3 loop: CASSQERDRVQHF. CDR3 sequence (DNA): TGCGCCAGCAGCCAAGAGAGGGACAGGGTTCAGCATTTT.

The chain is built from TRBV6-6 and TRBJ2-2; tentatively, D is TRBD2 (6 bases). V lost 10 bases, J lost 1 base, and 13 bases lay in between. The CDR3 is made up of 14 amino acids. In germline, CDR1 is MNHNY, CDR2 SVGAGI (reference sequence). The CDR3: CATLRAGNTGELFF. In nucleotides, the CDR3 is TGTGCCACCCTCCGAGCGGGGAACACCGGGGAGCTGTTTTTT.

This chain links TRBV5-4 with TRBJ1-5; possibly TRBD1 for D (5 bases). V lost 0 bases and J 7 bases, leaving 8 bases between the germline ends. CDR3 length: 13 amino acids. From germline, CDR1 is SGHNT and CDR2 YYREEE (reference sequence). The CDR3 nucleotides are TGTGCCAGCAGCTTGGGGAGGGGACAGCCCCAGCATTTT. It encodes CASSLGRGQPQHF.

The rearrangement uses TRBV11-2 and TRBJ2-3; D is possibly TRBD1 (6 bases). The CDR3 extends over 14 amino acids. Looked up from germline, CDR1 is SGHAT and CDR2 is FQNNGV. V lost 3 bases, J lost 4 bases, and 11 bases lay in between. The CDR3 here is CASSFGQLPDTQYF. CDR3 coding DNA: TGTGCCAGCAGCTTCGGACAGCTGCCAGATACGCAGTATTTT.

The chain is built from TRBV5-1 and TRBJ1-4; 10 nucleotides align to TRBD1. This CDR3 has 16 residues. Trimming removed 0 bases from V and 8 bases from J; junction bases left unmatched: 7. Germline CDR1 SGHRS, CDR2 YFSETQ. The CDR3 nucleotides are TGCGCCAGCAGCTTGGGGGACAGGGGAAGGGTGGAAAAACTGTTTTTT. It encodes CASSLGDRGRVEKLFF. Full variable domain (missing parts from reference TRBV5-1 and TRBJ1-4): KAGVTQTPRYLIKTRGQQVTLSCSPISGHRSVSWYQQTPGQGLQFLFEYFSETQRNKGNFPGRFSGRQFSNSRSEMNVSTLELGDSALYLCASSLGDRGRVEKLFFGSGTQLSVL.

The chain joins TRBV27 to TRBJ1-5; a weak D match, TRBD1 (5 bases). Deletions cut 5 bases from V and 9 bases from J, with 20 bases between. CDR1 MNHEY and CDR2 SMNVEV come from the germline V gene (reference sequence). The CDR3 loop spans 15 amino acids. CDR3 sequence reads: CASSTSPLLQGPQHF. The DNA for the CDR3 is TGTGCCAGCAGTACTTCCCCACTCCTTCAGGGGCCCCAGCATTTT.

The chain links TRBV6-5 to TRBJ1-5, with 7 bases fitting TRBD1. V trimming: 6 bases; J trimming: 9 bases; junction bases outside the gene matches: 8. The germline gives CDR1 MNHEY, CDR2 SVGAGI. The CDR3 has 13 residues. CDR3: CASRPQGSGPQHF. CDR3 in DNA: TGTGCCAGCAGGCCACAGGGGTCTGGGCCCCAGCATTTT.

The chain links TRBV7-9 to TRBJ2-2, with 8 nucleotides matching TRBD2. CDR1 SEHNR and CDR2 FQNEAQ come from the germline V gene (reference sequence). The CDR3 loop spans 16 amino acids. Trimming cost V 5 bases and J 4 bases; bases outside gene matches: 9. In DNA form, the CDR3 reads TGTGCCAGCAGCCTAAGTGCGGGGGGCCCCACCGGGGAGCTGTTTTTT. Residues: CASSLSAGGPTGELFF.

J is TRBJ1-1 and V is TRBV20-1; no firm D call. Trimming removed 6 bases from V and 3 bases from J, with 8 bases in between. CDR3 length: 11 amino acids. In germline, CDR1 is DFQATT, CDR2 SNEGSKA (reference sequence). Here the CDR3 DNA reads TGCAGTGCCCCGGTCGACACTGAAGCTTTCTTT. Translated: CSAPVDTEAFF.

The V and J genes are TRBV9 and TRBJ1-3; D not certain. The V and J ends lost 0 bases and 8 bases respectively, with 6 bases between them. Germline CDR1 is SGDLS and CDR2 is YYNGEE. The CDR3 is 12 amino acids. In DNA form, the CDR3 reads TGTGCCAGCAGCGTAGGGTTGGACACCATATATTTT. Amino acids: CASSVGLDTIYF.